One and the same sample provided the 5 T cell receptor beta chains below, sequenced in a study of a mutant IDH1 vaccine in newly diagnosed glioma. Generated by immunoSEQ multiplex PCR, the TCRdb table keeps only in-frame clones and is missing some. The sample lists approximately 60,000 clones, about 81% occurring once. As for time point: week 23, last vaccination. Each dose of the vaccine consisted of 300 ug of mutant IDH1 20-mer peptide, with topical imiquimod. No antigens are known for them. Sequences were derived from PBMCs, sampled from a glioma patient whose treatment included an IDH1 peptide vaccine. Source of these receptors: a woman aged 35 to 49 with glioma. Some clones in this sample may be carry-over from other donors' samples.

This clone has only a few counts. The CDR3 bases are TGTGCCAGCAGCGTAGCTACCGGGGAGCTGTTTTTT. Translating it yields CASSVATGELFF. The rearrangement uses TRBV9 and TRBJ2-2; D gene ambiguous. Germline values: CDR1 SGDLS, CDR2 YYNGEE. This CDR3 comprises 12 residues. V lost 0 bases and J lost 5, with 2 bases in between.

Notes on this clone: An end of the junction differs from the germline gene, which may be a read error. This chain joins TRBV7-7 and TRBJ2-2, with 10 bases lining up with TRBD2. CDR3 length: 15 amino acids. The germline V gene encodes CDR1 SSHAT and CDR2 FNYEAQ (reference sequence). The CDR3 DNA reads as TGTGCTAGCAAGGCTAGCGGGGGCCTCACCGGGGAGCTGTTTTTT. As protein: CASKASGGLTGELFF.

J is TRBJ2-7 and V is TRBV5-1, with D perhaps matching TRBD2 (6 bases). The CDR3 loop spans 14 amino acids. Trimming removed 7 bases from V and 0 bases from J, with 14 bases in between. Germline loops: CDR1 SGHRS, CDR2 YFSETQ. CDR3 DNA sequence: TGCGCCAGCGGGGACTCTATGAACTCCTACGAGCAGTACTTC. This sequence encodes CASGDSMNSYEQYF.

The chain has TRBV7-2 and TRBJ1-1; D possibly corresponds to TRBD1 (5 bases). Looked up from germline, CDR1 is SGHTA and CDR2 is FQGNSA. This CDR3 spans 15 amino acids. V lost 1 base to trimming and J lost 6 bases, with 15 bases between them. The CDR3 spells CASSLVGERQSEAFF. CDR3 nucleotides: TGTGCCAGCAGCTTAGTGGGGGAAAGACAGTCTGAAGCTTTCTTT.

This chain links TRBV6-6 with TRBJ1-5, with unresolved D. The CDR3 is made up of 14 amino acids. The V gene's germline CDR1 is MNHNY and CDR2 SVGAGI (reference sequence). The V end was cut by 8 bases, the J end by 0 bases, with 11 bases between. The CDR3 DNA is TGTGCCAGCGCGGGTGCGATTAGCAATCAGCCCCAGCATTTT. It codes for CASAGAISNQPQHF.